The clone carrying this T cell receptor beta chain occurred a few times. The sample belongs to a study of OX40 agonist ivuxolimab in advanced cancers. Study details: Partial responses occurred in Three dose-escalation patients, one with hepatocellular carcinoma and two with cutaneous melanoma.

Here immunoSEQ multiplex PCR was the method, and the copy in TCRdb shows in-frame clones only, minus some. This sample has about 72,000 clones, with about nine tenths found just once. The CDR3 length is 12 residues. CDR1 is SQVTM and CDR2 is ANQGSEA in the germline V gene. V was shortened by 1 base and J by 5 bases, with 9 bases between the two germline ends. The genes are TRBV29-1 and TRBJ2-7, with a tentative D call TRBD2 (5 bases). The origin of this receptor is an adult with an advanced solid tumor such as melanoma, head and neck, liver or kidney cancer. The sequenced sample was CD4+ or CD8+ T cells sorted from blood, obtained in a trial of the OX40 agonist ivuxolimab. CDR3 amino acids: CSVEAGNHEQYF. In DNA, the CDR3 is TGCAGCGTTGAAGCCGGGAACCACGAGCAGTACTTC.